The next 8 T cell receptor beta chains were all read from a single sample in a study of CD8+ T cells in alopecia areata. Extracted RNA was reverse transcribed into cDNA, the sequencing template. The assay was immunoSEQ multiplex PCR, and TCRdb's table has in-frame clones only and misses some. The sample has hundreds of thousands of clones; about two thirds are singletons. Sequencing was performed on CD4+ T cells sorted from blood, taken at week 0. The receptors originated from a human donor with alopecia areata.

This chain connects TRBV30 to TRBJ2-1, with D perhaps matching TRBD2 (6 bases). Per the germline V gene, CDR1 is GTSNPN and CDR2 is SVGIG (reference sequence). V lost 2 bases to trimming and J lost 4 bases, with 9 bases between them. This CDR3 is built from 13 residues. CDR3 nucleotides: TGTGCCTGGAGTCTGGGACTTTACAATGAGCAGTTCTTC. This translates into CAWSLGLYNEQFF.

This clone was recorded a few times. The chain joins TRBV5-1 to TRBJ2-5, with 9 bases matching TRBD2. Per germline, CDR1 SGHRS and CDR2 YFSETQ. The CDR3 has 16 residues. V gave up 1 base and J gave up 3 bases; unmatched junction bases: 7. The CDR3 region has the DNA TGCGCCAGCAGCTTGTACGGCGGGGGGGCTGAAGAGACCCAGTACTTC. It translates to CASSLYGGGAEETQYF.

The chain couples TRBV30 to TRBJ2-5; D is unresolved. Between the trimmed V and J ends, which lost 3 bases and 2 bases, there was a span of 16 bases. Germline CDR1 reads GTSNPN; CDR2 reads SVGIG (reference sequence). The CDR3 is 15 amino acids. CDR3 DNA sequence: TGTGCCTGGAGCGCGCCACAGAATCTACAAGAGACCCAGTACTTC. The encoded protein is CAWSAPQNLQETQYF.

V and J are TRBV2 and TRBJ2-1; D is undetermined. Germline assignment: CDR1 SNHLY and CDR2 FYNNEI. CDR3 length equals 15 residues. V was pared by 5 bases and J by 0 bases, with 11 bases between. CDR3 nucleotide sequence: TGTGCCAGCAGTCCAGACTTAAGCTCCTACAATGAGCAGTTCTTC. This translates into CASSPDLSSYNEQFF.

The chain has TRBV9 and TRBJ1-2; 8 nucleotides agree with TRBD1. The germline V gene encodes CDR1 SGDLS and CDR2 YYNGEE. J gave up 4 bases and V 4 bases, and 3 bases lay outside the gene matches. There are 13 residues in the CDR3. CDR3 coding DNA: TGTGCCAGCAGCCAAGGACAGGGCTATGGCTACACCTTC. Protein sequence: CASSQGQGYGYTF.

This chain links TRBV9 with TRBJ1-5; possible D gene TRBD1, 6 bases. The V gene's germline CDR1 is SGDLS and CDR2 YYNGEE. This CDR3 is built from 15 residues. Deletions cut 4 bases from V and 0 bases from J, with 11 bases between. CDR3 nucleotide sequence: TGTGCCAGCAGCCCGACAGGAGTTAGCAATCAGCCCCAGCATTTT. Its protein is CASSPTGVSNQPQHF.

CDR3: CSEKTSGETQYF. The CDR3 DNA follows: TGCAGCGAAAAGACTAGCGGTGAGACCCAGTACTTC. V is TRBV29-1 and J is TRBJ2-5; 9 bases are shared with TRBD2. Trimming cost V 7 bases and J 5 bases; bases outside gene matches: 5. CDR1 and CDR2 from the germline V gene are SQVTM and ANQGSEA. CDR3 length: 12 amino acids.

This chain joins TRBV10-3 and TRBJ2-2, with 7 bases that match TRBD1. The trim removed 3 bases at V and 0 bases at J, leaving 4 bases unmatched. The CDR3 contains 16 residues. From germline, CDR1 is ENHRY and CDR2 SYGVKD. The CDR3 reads CAISEQTGSNTGELFF. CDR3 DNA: TGTGCCATCAGTGAACAGACAGGGTCGAACACCGGGGAGCTGTTTTTT.